This T cell receptor beta chain is from a study of blood T cell repertoires in COVID-19. Data came from immunoSEQ multiplex PCR; TCRdb stores just in-frame clones and leaves some out. The repertoire holds about 88,000 clones, roughly 86% seen once, with about 25% in the top ten. This CDR3 contains 15 residues. The V and J ends lost 5 bases and 7 bases respectively, with 20 bases between them. Germline assignment: CDR1 MNHEY and CDR2 SVGEGT. The clonotype was recovered from a human donor in a cohort sampled during active COVID-19. The rearrangement uses TRBV6-2 or TRBV6-3 and TRBJ2-5; D is perhaps TRBD1 (6 bases). Sequences were obtained from peripheral blood. The CDR3 loop reads CASSRGQIGSGTQYF. CDR3 nucleotides: TGTGCCAGCAGTCGAGGACAGATTGGGTCAGGGACCCAGTACTTC.